Each of the 14 T cell receptor beta chains below was sequenced from the same sample in a study of control samples from healthy donors and cancer patients. Assay used: immunoSEQ multiplex PCR; TCRdb lists only in-frame clones, some missing. Of 100,000 to 120,000 clones listed, more than 75% are singletons. Sequencing used PBMCs. These TCRs come from an older woman with lung cancer.

This clone is a singleton in its sample. This chain connects TRBV19 to TRBJ2-7; 9 bases are shared with TRBD2. Trimming cost V 1 base and J 2 bases; bases outside gene matches: 3. Germline CDR1 is LNHDA and CDR2 is SQIVND (reference sequence). The CDR3 consists of 15 residues. As DNA, the CDR3 is TGTGCCAGTAGTATAGCGGCGGGGGGGCCCTACGAGCAGTACTTC. Its protein is CASSIAAGGPYEQYF.

This sequence joins TRBV10-3 and TRBJ1-1; 7 bases agree with TRBD1. Germline CDR1 is ENHRY and CDR2 is SYGVKD. The CDR3 loop spans 14 amino acids. The ends lost 7 bases at V and 2 bases at J; junction bases unmatched: 7. CDR3 DNA sequence: TGTGCCATCAAGGAAGGGGGCATCAACACTGAAGCTTTCTTT. It translates to CAIKEGGINTEAFF.

The sample holds one count of this clone. This rearrangement joins TRBV15 to TRBJ1-2; D is undetermined. CDR1 is LNHNV, CDR2 YYDKDF, per germline (reference sequence). The CDR3 has 16 residues. V was clipped by 0 bases and J by 0 bases, with 11 bases between them. For the CDR3, the DNA is TGTGCCACCAGCAGAGATCGAGCGGCCTCTAACTATGGCTACACCTTC. Translation: CATSRDRAASNYGYTF.

Note on this clone: Other DNA sequences in this sample translate to the same CDR3. The chain is built from TRBV5-4 and TRBJ2-7, with D perhaps TRBD1 (5 bases). The CDR3 consists of 12 residues. Trimming cost V 4 bases and J 3 bases, with 8 bases left between them. Germline values: CDR1 SGHNT, CDR2 YYREEE (reference sequence). The CDR3 DNA reads TGTGCCAGCAGCGTCGACAGCTACGAGCAGTACTTC. Amino acid sequence: CASSVDSYEQYF.

This clone was detected only a few times. The chain carries TRBV13 and TRBJ1-1; possible D gene TRBD1, 5 bases. This CDR3 is 17 amino acids long. From germline, CDR1 is PRHDT and CDR2 FYEKMQ (reference sequence). V lost 0 bases and J lost 1, with 15 bases in between. CDR3 in DNA: TGTGCCAGCAGCTTAGGTGGGGGAGCTTGGAGGAACACTGAAGCTTTCTTT. As protein: CASSLGGGAWRNTEAFF.

The chain employs TRBV5-6 and TRBJ1-4; 9 positions match TRBD1. With 4 bases clipped from V and 8 bases from J, the junction kept 9 bases outside the gene matches. This CDR3 is built from 15 residues. CDR1 and CDR2 (germline): SGHDT, YYEEEE. CDR3 DNA: TGTGCCAGCAGCGGGACAGGGAGAGGGGCAGAAAAACTGTTTTTT. It specifies CASSGTGRGAEKLFF. The full variable domain, with the rest looked up from reference TRBV5-6 and TRBJ1-4, is DAGVTQSPTHLIKTRGQQVTLRCSPKSGHDTVSWYQQALGQGPQFIFQYYEEEERQRGNFPDRFSGHQFPNYSSELNVNALLLGDSALYLCASSGTGRGAEKLFFGSGTQLSVL.

This chain connects TRBV6-5 to TRBJ1-2; possible D gene TRBD1, 5 bases. Germline values: CDR1 MNHEY, CDR2 SVGAGI. Deletions cut 5 bases from V and 7 bases from J, with 20 bases between. The CDR3 length is 15 residues. The CDR3 DNA reads as TGTGCCAGCAGTCCACAACCCGGGGCCAGGGCTGGCTACACCTTC. Translating it yields CASSPQPGARAGYTF.

This clone was detected once. The chain joins TRBV27 to TRBJ2-3; 9 bases line up with TRBD2. V shed 1 base, J shed 0 bases, and the junction held 5 bases outside the gene matches. The germline gives CDR1 MNHEY, CDR2 SMNVEV (reference sequence). The CDR3 spans 17 residues. CDR3 bases: TGTGCCAGCAGTTTATGGGTAGCGGGGGCCAGCACAGATACGCAGTATTTT. Translated, it gives CASSLWVAGASTDTQYF.

This clone was recorded many times. The J gene is TRBJ1-6, the V gene TRBV11-2, with D tentatively TRBD1 (6 bases). The CDR3 has 15 amino acids. Germline-derived CDR1 and CDR2 are SGHAT and FQNNGV. V lost 5 bases and J lost 7, with 15 bases in between. In DNA form, the CDR3 reads TGTGCCAGCAGCGCAACTGGAGGGGGGAATTCACCCCTCCACTTT. Residues: CASSATGGGNSPLHF.

V is TRBV29-1 and J is TRBJ2-5; TRBD1 agrees at 11 bases. This CDR3 is built from 14 residues. V dropped 3 bases and J dropped 2; count of bases not matched to a gene: 2. The germline CDR1 and CDR2 sequences are SQVTM and ANQGSEA. In nucleotides, the CDR3 is TGCAGCGTTGAGGACAGGGGGCGGCAAGAGACCCAGTACTTC. Translating gives CSVEDRGRQETQYF.

J is TRBJ2-7 and V is TRBV5-1, with TRBD1 matching 9 bases. CDR1 SGHRS and CDR2 YFSETQ come from the germline V gene. The trim removed 2 bases at V and 3 bases at J, leaving 6 bases unmatched. This CDR3 is 15 amino acids long. In DNA form, the CDR3 reads TGCGCCAGCAGCTTAGGGGGACAGGGAATCTACGAGCAGTACTTC. This encodes CASSLGGQGIYEQYF. The whole variable domain, filled in from reference TRBV5-1 and TRBJ2-7, reads KAGVTQTPRYLIKTRGQQVTLSCSPISGHRSVSWYQQTPGQGLQFLFEYFSETQRNKGNFPGRFSGRQFSNSRSEMNVSTLELGDSALYLCASSLGGQGIYEQYFGPGTRLTVT.

The genes are TRBV6-1 and TRBJ1-1; no reliable D call. Germline V gene sequence: CDR1 MNHNS, CDR2 SASEGT. The CDR3 contains 12 residues. Trimming pared 3 bases from V and 1 base from J, leaving 3 bases between. The CDR3 sequence: CASSERNTEAFF. CDR3 DNA: TGTGCCAGCAGTGAGAGGAACACTGAAGCTTTCTTT.

The chain uses TRBV30 and TRBJ2-5, with 14 bases identical to TRBD2. Germline assignment: CDR1 GTSNPN and CDR2 SVGIG (reference sequence). The CDR3 has 14 amino acids. After removal of 5 bases from V and 4 bases from J, the junction contained 3 bases not matched to a gene. The CDR3 protein is CAWSGTSGRETQYF. The CDR3 bases are TGTGCCTGGTCAGGGACTAGCGGGAGAGAGACCCAGTACTTC.

DNA of the CDR3: TGTGCCAGCGTAGGGGAACAGCTCAATCAGCCCCAGCATTTT. Protein: CASVGEQLNQPQHF. The gene calls are TRBV21-1 and TRBJ1-5; no check of the table's D call, TRBD1, against the DNA was made. TRBV21-1 is flagged as a pseudogene. This CDR3 is built from 14 residues.